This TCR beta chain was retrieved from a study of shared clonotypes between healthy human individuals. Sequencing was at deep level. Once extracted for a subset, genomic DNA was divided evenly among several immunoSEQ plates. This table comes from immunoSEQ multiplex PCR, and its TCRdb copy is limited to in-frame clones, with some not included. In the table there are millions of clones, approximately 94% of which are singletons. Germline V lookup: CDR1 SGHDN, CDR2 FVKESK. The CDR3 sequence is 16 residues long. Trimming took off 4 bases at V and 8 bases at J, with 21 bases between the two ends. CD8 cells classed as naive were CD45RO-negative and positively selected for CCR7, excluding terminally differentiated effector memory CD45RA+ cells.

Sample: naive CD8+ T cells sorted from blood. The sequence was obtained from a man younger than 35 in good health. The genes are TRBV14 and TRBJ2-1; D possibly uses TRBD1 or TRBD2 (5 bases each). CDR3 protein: CASSRVAYGAYDEQFF. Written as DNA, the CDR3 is TGTGCCAGCAGCCGGGTGGCCTACGGGGCCTATGATGAGCAGTTCTTC.